This TCR beta chain was captured by sequencing in a study of tumor-infiltrating lymphocytes in primary liver carcinoma. Study overall: The patients included men and women who were aged 30 to 69 years. Sample yields, roughly 3.5 to 7.13 million productive TCRbeta reads, were similar across the tissue types. Whole-study findings and limits: Just around 8-25% of top clones spanned all five tumor regions. A significantly higher top-250-clone fraction was found in tumors than in blood (p = 0.039).

Unsorted bulk tissue of roughly 18-32 mg yielded co-extracted RNA and DNA. Germline CDR1 and CDR2: SEHNR and FQNEAQ (reference sequence). This CDR3 is 17 amino acids long. This clonotype occurred once. What it recognizes is unknown. A much larger clone lies one base from this, so it may be a read error. Priming with a constant-region primer yielded TCR beta cDNA from roughly 500 ng total RNA. ARM-PCR was slightly modified, and three nested multiplex PCR rounds with it gave rise to the TCR beta libraries. Forward primers for TRBV1-TRBV30 and a C-beta reverse primer served the first two PCR rounds, at around 11 cycles each. Via MiXCR, TCRdb re-called the multiplex PCR reads, giving one row per CDR3 protein. The sample shows fewer than 75,000 distinct CDR3 sequences, 70% to 85% of them seen only once.

The gene calls are TRBV7-9 and TRBJ2-6, with D perhaps TRBD1 (6 bases). Sequencing input: liver tumor tissue from sampling region 2. As for subset: tumor region T2, inferior pole. The source of this sequence is a middle-aged man with primary liver carcinoma and hepatitis B virus infection. The CDR3 DNA sequence: TGTGCCAGCAGCCCCGACAGGTTAAGTTCTGGGGCCAACGTCCTGAATTTC. Translation gives CASSPDRLSSGANVLNF.